These 5 T cell receptor beta chains originate from one sample sequenced in a study of cytomegalovirus exposure and HLA in healthy donors. Profiled with immunoSEQ multiplex PCR; TCRdb holds only in-frame clones, not every one. The data hold hundreds of thousands of clones, with 75% to 90% observed a single time. The material sequenced was PBMCs. Receptors were obtained from a woman under 30 in good health and CMV-seronegative.

V gene TRBV4-2 combines with J gene TRBJ2-3, with D perhaps TRBD1 (6 bases). In germline, CDR1 is LGHNA, CDR2 YNFKEQ. Trimming stripped 0 bases from V and 3 bases from J, with 16 bases between. There are 17 residues in the CDR3. CDR3 loop: CASSQDNQGKWTDTQYF. In DNA form, the CDR3 reads TGTGCCAGCAGCCAAGATAATCAGGGGAAATGGACAGATACGCAGTATTTT.

The V call is TRBV6-6, the J call TRBJ2-7, with D tentatively TRBD1 (6 bases). Germline loops: CDR1 MNHNY, CDR2 SVGAGI (reference sequence). Deletions cut 4 bases from V and 2 bases from J, with 15 bases between. The CDR3 spans 15 residues. In DNA, the CDR3 is TGTGCCAGCAGTTCTTTCCGGGACAAACCCTACGAGCAGTACTTC. Translated: CASSSFRDKPYEQYF.

V is TRBV27 and J is TRBJ2-5; D is ambiguous. The V end lost 10 bases, the J end lost 5 bases, and 8 bases lay between the germline ends. CDR1 MNHEY and CDR2 SMNVEV come from the germline V gene (reference sequence). The CDR3 is 10 residues long. The CDR3 DNA reads TGTGCCAAAAACCGGGAGACCCAGTACTTC. Translating gives CAKNRETQYF.

The genes are TRBV11-2 and TRBJ2-1; the match to TRBD2 covers 8 bases. The CDR3 extends over 15 amino acids. Losses at the gene ends were 5 bases for V and 4 bases for J; bases not matched to a gene: 7. Germline lookup yields CDR1 SGHAT and CDR2 FQNNGV. CDR3 DNA sequence: TGTGCCAGCAGCGACGTTGCGGGAGGTTACAATGAGCAGTTCTTC. Its translation: CASSDVAGGYNEQFF.

The gene calls are TRBV6-8 and TRBJ2-2, with D uncertain. The CDR3 has 11 amino acids. With 8 bases removed from V and 9 bases from J, the gap between germline ends came to 10 bases. Germline assignment: CDR1 MNHGY and CDR2 SAAAGT. CDR3 sequence (DNA): TGTGCCAGCGAGAATGCTCGGGAGCTGTTTTTT. It yields the protein CASENARELFF.